Reported below is one T cell receptor beta chain. Its matching antigen is unknown. This specimen belongs to a study of identifying expanded T cells in peripheral blood. Overall study findings and caveats: Variance in clone template counts between approximately 2-week samples significantly increased with total template count across all healthy donors.

The CDR3 is made up of 14 amino acids. Trimming took off 6 bases at V and 1 base at J, with 12 bases between the two ends. CDR1 and CDR2 (germline): MNHEY, SMNVEV (reference sequence). Some clones are missing from TCRdb's copy, which holds only in-frame ones; the method was immunoSEQ multiplex PCR. The sample includes some 120,000 clones, 84% of them seen just once. The rearrangement links TRBV27 to TRBJ2-5; the D call may be TRBD1 or TRBD2 (5 bases each). The source of this sequence is a person between 18 and 70 years old in good health. Input material: blood. The CDR3, as DNA: TGTGCCAGCAGGGGGGTTGGATCCCAAGAGACCCAGTACTTC. It encodes CASRGVGSQETQYF.